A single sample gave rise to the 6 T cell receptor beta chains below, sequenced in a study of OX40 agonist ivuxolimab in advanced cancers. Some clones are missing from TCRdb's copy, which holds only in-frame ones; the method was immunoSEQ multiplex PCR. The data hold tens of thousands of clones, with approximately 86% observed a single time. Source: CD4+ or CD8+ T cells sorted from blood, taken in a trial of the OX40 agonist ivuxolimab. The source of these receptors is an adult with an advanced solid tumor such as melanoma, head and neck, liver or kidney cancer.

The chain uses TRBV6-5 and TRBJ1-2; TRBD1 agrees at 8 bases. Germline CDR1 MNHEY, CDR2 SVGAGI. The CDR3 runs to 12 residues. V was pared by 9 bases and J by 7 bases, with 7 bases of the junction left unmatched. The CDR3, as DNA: TGTGCCAGTTCCTCAGGGGGCTCTGGCTACACCTTC. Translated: CASSSGGSGYTF.

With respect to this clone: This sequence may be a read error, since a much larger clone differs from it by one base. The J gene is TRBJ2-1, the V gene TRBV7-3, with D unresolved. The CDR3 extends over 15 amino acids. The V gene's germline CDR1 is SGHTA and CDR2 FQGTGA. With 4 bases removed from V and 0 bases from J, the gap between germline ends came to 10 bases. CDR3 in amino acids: CASSSDLSSYNEQFF. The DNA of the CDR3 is TGTGCCAGCAGCTCAGACTTGAGCTCCTACAATGAGCAGTTCTTC.

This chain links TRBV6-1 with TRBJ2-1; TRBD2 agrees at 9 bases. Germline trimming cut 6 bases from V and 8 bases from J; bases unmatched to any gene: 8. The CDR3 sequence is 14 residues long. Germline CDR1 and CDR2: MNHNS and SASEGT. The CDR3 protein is CASRRRGGRDEQFF. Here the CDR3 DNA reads TGTGCCAGCAGAAGGCGGGGGGGCCGCGATGAGCAGTTCTTC.

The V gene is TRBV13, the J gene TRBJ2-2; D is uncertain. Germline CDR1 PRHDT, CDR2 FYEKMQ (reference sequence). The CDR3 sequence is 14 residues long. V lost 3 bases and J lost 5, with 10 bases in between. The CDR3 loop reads CASSFRRRTGELFF. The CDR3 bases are TGTGCCAGCAGCTTTAGGCGACGGACCGGGGAGCTGTTTTTT.

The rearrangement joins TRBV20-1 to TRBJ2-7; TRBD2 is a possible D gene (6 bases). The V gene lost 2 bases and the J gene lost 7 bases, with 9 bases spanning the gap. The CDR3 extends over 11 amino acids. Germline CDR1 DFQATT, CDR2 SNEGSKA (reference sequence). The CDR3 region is CSARWGGEQYF. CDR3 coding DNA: TGCAGTGCTAGATGGGGAGGTGAGCAGTACTTC.

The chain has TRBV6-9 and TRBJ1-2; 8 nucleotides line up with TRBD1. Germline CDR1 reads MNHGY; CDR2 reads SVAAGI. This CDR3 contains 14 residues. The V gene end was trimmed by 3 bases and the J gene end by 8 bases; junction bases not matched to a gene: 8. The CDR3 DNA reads TGTGCCAGCAGTTACCGGGGACAGGCTGGCGGCTACACCTTC. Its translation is CASSYRGQAGGYTF.